These 9 T cell receptor beta chains were all obtained from the same sample, sequenced in a study of shared clonotypes between healthy human individuals. Some clones are missing from TCRdb's copy, which holds only in-frame ones; the method was immunoSEQ multiplex PCR. The repertoire has 2 million to 3 million clones, more than 85% of them found once; the top ten carry around 0.4%. The sequencing sample was made of naive CD4+ T cells from PBMCs. Stated subset: CD45RA+ positively selected. Receptors were obtained from a man between 18 and 35 years old in good health. Some clones in this sample may be carry-over from other donors' samples.

This clone was recorded only once. The rearrangement links TRBV5-6 to TRBJ2-1, with unresolved D. V lost 0 bases to trimming and J lost 1 base, with 14 bases between them. The CDR3 contains 17 residues. The germline V gene has CDR1 SGHDT and CDR2 YYEEEE. CDR3: CASSLVGSLSSYNEQFF. The CDR3 coding sequence is TGTGCCAGCAGCTTGGTCGGCAGCCTTTCTTCCTACAATGAGCAGTTCTTC.

The chain couples TRBV29-1 to TRBJ2-5, with TRBD1 matching over 8 bases. Germline V lookup: CDR1 SQVTM, CDR2 ANQGSEA. The CDR3 extends over 13 amino acids. V lost 7 bases and J lost 2; bases outside the gene matches: 6. The CDR3: CSARDRQQETQYF. CDR3 nucleotides: TGCAGCGCCCGGGACAGGCAGCAAGAGACCCAGTACTTC.

V and J are TRBV5-1 and TRBJ2-7, with D possibly TRBD2 on 6 matching bases. V was cut by 3 bases and J by 2 bases, with 18 bases left in between. Germline loops: CDR1 SGHRS, CDR2 YFSETQ. CDR3 length: 16 amino acids. CDR3 loop: CASSYHGGTEPYEQYF. CDR3 coding DNA: TGCGCCAGCAGCTACCATGGAGGGACGGAGCCCTACGAGCAGTACTTC.

The chain joins TRBV5-3 to TRBJ1-1, with TRBD1 as a possible D gene (6 bases). TRBV5-3 qualifies as an ORF whose function is uncertain. This CDR3 comprises 13 residues. With 0 bases removed from V and 6 bases from J, the gap between germline ends came to 9 bases. This CDR3 reads CARSLDREAEAFF. DNA of the CDR3: TGTGCCAGAAGCTTGGACAGGGAGGCTGAAGCTTTCTTT.

The chain carries TRBV28 and TRBJ1-5; D perhaps matches TRBD1 (6 bases). The CDR3 contains 16 residues. Trimming took off 8 bases at V and 0 bases at J, with 17 bases between the two ends. CDR1 MDHEN and CDR2 SYDVKM come from the germline V gene. The CDR3 nucleotides read TGTGCCAGCTCGGCAGGGGCCCGAAATAGCAATCAGCCCCAGCATTTT. Its translation: CASSAGARNSNQPQHF.

Notes on this clone: One junction end disagrees with the germline gene, perhaps due to a read error. V and J are TRBV28 and TRBJ1-3; 7 positions agree with TRBD1. Germline CDR1 MDHEN, CDR2 SYDVKM. The CDR3 consists of 12 residues. The CDR3 protein is CASSLSGDSESF. The CDR3 region has the DNA TGTGCCAGCAGTTTATCTGGGGACAGTGAGAGTTTT.

The chain couples TRBV5-4 to TRBJ2-7, with 14 bases aligning to TRBD2. The junction had 3 bases not matched to a gene; V was cut back by 4 bases and J by 3 bases. This CDR3 has 15 residues. Germline V lookup: CDR1 SGHNT, CDR2 YYREEE (reference sequence). The CDR3, as DNA: TGTGCCAGCAGCGCGGGACTAGCGGGAGTCTACGAGCAGTACTTC. It yields the protein CASSAGLAGVYEQYF.

This clone was seen only once. This chain connects TRBV7-6 to TRBJ2-5; 10 nucleotides align to TRBD2. This CDR3 has 16 amino acids. The V gene's germline CDR1 is SGHVS and CDR2 FNYEAQ. V lost 5 bases, J lost 1 base, and 7 bases stayed unmatched. CDR3 sequence: CASSPPGLASQETQYF. DNA for the CDR3: TGTGCCAGCAGCCCACCGGGACTAGCGTCCCAAGAGACCCAGTACTTC.

The gene calls are TRBV5-4 and TRBJ2-7; weak D call: TRBD2 (6 bases). CDR3 size: 15 residues. From germline, CDR1 is SGHNT and CDR2 YYREEE (reference sequence). V dropped 4 bases and J dropped 4 bases, with 18 bases sitting between them. CDR3 amino acids: CASSTPGTSTYEQYF. The CDR3 DNA follows: TGTGCCAGCAGCACCCCCGGGACTTCGACGTACGAGCAGTACTTC.